The rows below give T cell receptor beta chains drawn from one sample of a study of T cell responses to AZD1222 COVID-19 vaccine. The table came from immunoSEQ multiplex PCR; TCRdb's copy has only in-frame clones and leaves some out. Of approximately 88,000 clones listed, approximately 91% are singletons. The sequencing here drew on peripheral blood, taken 28 days after the second AZD1222 dose. These receptors came from an adult who received the AZD1222 COVID-19 vaccine. The CDR3 runs from the conserved cysteine through the conserved F or W. Fields, in order: clone size, D gene, V gene, J gene, CDR3 protein, CDR3 DNA. A D gene is named only where the DNA matches it firmly. Size is stated for part of the rows, as once, few or many counts, or as a class when the clone is expanded.

clone_size: once
d_call: .
v_call: TRBV3-1/TRBV3-2
j_call: TRBJ1-2
cdr3_aa: CASSKVGFNGYTF
cdr3_nt: TGTGCCAGCAGCAAGGTCGGGTTCAATGGCTACACCTTC

clone_size: .
d_call: .
v_call: TRBV5-1
j_call: TRBJ1-1
cdr3_aa: CASSLVGGPTEAFF
cdr3_nt: TGCGCCAGCAGCTTGGTCGGGGGCCCCACTGAAGCTTTCTTT

clone_size: .
d_call: TRBD1
v_call: TRBV6-4
j_call: TRBJ2-2
cdr3_aa: CASSDRQGAGELFF
cdr3_nt: TGTGCCAGCAGTGATCGACAGGGGGCCGGGGAGCTGTTTTTT

clone_size: .
d_call: .
v_call: TRBV3-1/TRBV3-2
j_call: TRBJ2-2
cdr3_aa: CASSQDSLPGTGELFF
cdr3_nt: TGTGCCAGCAGCCAAGACAGCCTCCCGGGCACCGGGGAGCTGTTTTTT

clone_size: .
d_call: .
v_call: TRBV7-9
j_call: TRBJ2-1
cdr3_aa: CASTKIEGRGNEQFF
cdr3_nt: TGTGCCAGCACCAAGATTGAGGGTCGAGGGAATGAGCAGTTCTTC

clone_size: .
d_call: TRBD1
v_call: TRBV7-9
j_call: TRBJ2-7
cdr3_aa: CASSLSDRGGLEQYF
cdr3_nt: TGTGCCAGCAGCTTGTCGGACAGGGGGGGACTGGAGCAGTACTTC

clone_size: .
d_call: .
v_call: TRBV6-5
j_call: TRBJ1-6
cdr3_aa: CASSYSIAQGTAPLHF
cdr3_nt: TGTGCCAGCAGTTACTCGATAGCCCAAGGTACCGCACCCCTCCACTTT

clone_size: .
d_call: .
v_call: TRBV7-9
j_call: TRBJ2-3
cdr3_aa: CASSLVSSTDTQYF
cdr3_nt: TGTGCCAGCAGCTTAGTGTCTAGCACAGATACGCAGTATTTT

clone_size: .
d_call: .
v_call: TRBV5-5
j_call: TRBJ1-2
cdr3_aa: CASSPSRNYGYTF
cdr3_nt: TGTGCCAGCAGCCCCTCTAGGAACTATGGCTACACCTTC

clone_size: once
d_call: TRBD1
v_call: TRBV7-6
j_call: TRBJ1-3
cdr3_aa: CASSQTGTGRNTIYF
cdr3_nt: TGTGCCAGCAGCCAAACCGGGACAGGGAGAAACACCATATATTTT

clone_size: .
d_call: .
v_call: TRBV4-1
j_call: TRBJ2-7
cdr3_aa: CASSIGTVSSYEQYF
cdr3_nt: TGCGCCAGCAGCATCGGGACGGTCTCTTCCTACGAGCAGTACTTC

clone_size: .
d_call: .
v_call: TRBV12-3/TRBV12-4
j_call: TRBJ2-2
cdr3_aa: CASSLLGTGELFF
cdr3_nt: TGTGCCAGCAGTTTGTTAGGAACCGGGGAGCTGTTTTTT

clone_size: .
d_call: .
v_call: TRBV6-1
j_call: TRBJ1-6
cdr3_aa: CASSDPRRGAYNSPLHF
cdr3_nt: TGTGCCAGCAGTGACCCCCGACGGGGTGCCTATAATTCACCCCTCCACTTT

clone_size: .
d_call: .
v_call: TRBV3-1/TRBV3-2
j_call: TRBJ1-1
cdr3_aa: CASRDRGTSSSTEAFF
cdr3_nt: TGTGCCAGCAGGGACCGGGGGACCTCCTCGAGCACTGAAGCTTTCTTT

clone_size: .
d_call: TRBD2
v_call: TRBV30
j_call: TRBJ2-3
cdr3_aa: CAWSALAGGGTDTQYF
cdr3_nt: TGTGCCTGGAGTGCCCTAGCGGGGGGCGGCACAGATACGCAGTATTTT

clone_size: .
d_call: TRBD2
v_call: TRBV5-5
j_call: TRBJ2-5
cdr3_aa: CASSLAGGQETQYF
cdr3_nt: TGTGCCAGCAGTCTAGCGGGGGGCCAAGAGACCCAGTACTTC

clone_size: .
d_call: .
v_call: TRBV5-6
j_call: TRBJ2-2
cdr3_aa: CASSLRRAGELFF
cdr3_nt: TGTGCCAGCAGCTTAAGAAGGGCCGGGGAGCTGTTTTTT

clone_size: .
d_call: .
v_call: TRBV4-2
j_call: TRBJ1-6
cdr3_aa: CASSQVIGENSPLHF
cdr3_nt: TGTGCCAGCAGCCAAGTGATAGGGGAGAATTCACCCCTCCACTTT

clone_size: .
d_call: TRBD1
v_call: TRBV14
j_call: TRBJ1-1
cdr3_aa: CASSQGRRGLTEAFF
cdr3_nt: TGTGCCAGCAGCCAAGGGCGCAGGGGGCTTACTGAAGCTTTCTTT

clone_size: .
d_call: TRBD1
v_call: TRBV19
j_call: TRBJ1-2
cdr3_aa: CASSMVPGQGRYGYTF
cdr3_nt: TGTGCCAGTAGTATGGTCCCGGGACAGGGGCGGTATGGCTACACCTTC

clone_size: .
d_call: .
v_call: TRBV19
j_call: TRBJ2-1
cdr3_aa: CASSKDSWNNEQFF
cdr3_nt: TGTGCCAGTAGTAAGGACAGTTGGAACAATGAGCAGTTCTTC

clone_size: .
d_call: TRBD1
v_call: TRBV5-1
j_call: TRBJ1-1
cdr3_aa: CASSTGGAGTEAFF
cdr3_nt: TGCGCCAGCTCCACAGGGGGGGCAGGCACTGAAGCTTTCTTT

clone_size: few
d_call: TRBD2
v_call: TRBV5-4
j_call: TRBJ2-3
cdr3_aa: CASSLAGSGGGPDTQYF
cdr3_nt: TGTGCCAGCAGCTTGGCGGGCAGCGGGGGGGGCCCAGATACGCAGTATTTT

clone_size: once
d_call: .
v_call: TRBV18
j_call: TRBJ1-6
cdr3_aa: CASSPDLSSYNSPLHF
cdr3_nt: TGTGCCAGCTCGCCGGACCTAAGCTCCTATAATTCACCCCTCCACTTT

clone_size: .
d_call: TRBD1
v_call: TRBV10-3
j_call: TRBJ2-1
cdr3_aa: CAIGDSRGNNEQFF
cdr3_nt: TGTGCCATCGGGGACAGCCGAGGAAACAATGAGCAGTTCTTC

clone_size: .
d_call: .
v_call: TRBV27
j_call: TRBJ2-1
cdr3_aa: CASSSPSAGGNEQFF
cdr3_nt: TGTGCCAGCAGTTCCCCTTCGGCAGGGGGGAATGAGCAGTTCTTC

clone_size: .
d_call: TRBD2
v_call: TRBV9
j_call: TRBJ2-5
cdr3_aa: CASSVTPSGGKGETQYF
cdr3_nt: TGTGCCAGCAGCGTAACGCCTAGCGGGGGGAAAGGGGAGACCCAGTACTTC

clone_size: .
d_call: TRBD1
v_call: TRBV11-2
j_call: TRBJ2-7
cdr3_aa: CASSLGQDRYEQYF
cdr3_nt: TGTGCCAGCAGCTTGGGACAGGATCGCTACGAGCAGTACTTC

clone_size: .
d_call: TRBD1
v_call: TRBV19
j_call: TRBJ2-7
cdr3_aa: CASSDQGAREQYF
cdr3_nt: TGTGCCAGTAGTGACCAGGGGGCGCGCGAGCAGTACTTC

clone_size: .
d_call: TRBD2
v_call: TRBV5-4
j_call: TRBJ2-1
cdr3_aa: CASSLALAGGLNEQFF
cdr3_nt: TGTGCCAGCAGCTTGGCGCTAGCGGGGGGGCTCAATGAGCAGTTCTTC

clone_size: .
d_call: .
v_call: TRBV6-6
j_call: TRBJ1-1
cdr3_aa: CASSLLMNTEAFF
cdr3_nt: TGTGCCAGCAGCCTACTAATGAACACTGAAGCTTTCTTT

clone_size: .
d_call: .
v_call: TRBV3-1/TRBV3-2
j_call: TRBJ2-5
cdr3_aa: CASSQDSRGETQYF
cdr3_nt: TGTGCCAGCAGCCAAGATAGCAGGGGAGAGACCCAGTACTTC

clone_size: .
d_call: .
v_call: TRBV2
j_call: TRBJ1-6
cdr3_aa: CASSENLGGSSPLHF
cdr3_nt: TGTGCCAGCAGTGAAAACCTCGGGGGGAGCTCACCCCTCCACTTT

clone_size: .
d_call: TRBD1
v_call: TRBV5-5
j_call: TRBJ1-1
cdr3_aa: CASSKTGQMNTEAFF
cdr3_nt: TGTGCCAGCAGCAAGACGGGACAGATGAACACTGAAGCTTTCTTT

clone_size: .
d_call: .
v_call: TRBV20-1
j_call: TRBJ1-1
cdr3_aa: CSANAGGEAFF
cdr3_nt: TGCAGTGCTAACGCCGGGGGAGAAGCTTTCTTT

clone_size: .
d_call: TRBD2
v_call: TRBV6-6
j_call: TRBJ2-7
cdr3_aa: CASSATSGGPEQYF
cdr3_nt: TGTGCCAGCAGTGCGACTAGCGGGGGTCCCGAGCAGTACTTC

clone_size: .
d_call: TRBD1
v_call: TRBV18
j_call: TRBJ1-2
cdr3_aa: CASSSDRAVYGYTF
cdr3_nt: TGTGCCAGCTCGTCAGACAGGGCGGTCTATGGCTACACCTTC

clone_size: .
d_call: TRBD2
v_call: TRBV9
j_call: TRBJ2-1
cdr3_aa: CASSPSLLAGPYNEQFF
cdr3_nt: TGTGCCAGCAGCCCCTCCCTACTAGCGGGTCCCTACAATGAGCAGTTCTTC

clone_size: .
d_call: .
v_call: TRBV5-8
j_call: TRBJ1-3
cdr3_aa: CASSSGRLTSGNTIYF
cdr3_nt: TGTGCCAGCAGCTCCGGAAGGCTTACCTCTGGAAACACCATATATTTT

clone_size: few
d_call: TRBD1
v_call: TRBV7-8
j_call: TRBJ1-5
cdr3_aa: CASSSQGAGNQPQHF
cdr3_nt: TGTGCCAGCAGTTCCCAGGGGGCTGGCAATCAGCCCCAGCATTTT

clone_size: .
d_call: .
v_call: TRBV11-1
j_call: TRBJ1-6
cdr3_aa: CASSSPGSYNSPLHF
cdr3_nt: TGTGCCAGCAGCTCCCCGGGGAGCTATAATTCACCCCTCCACTTT

clone_size: .
d_call: .
v_call: TRBV19
j_call: TRBJ2-5
cdr3_aa: CASSTLVGETQYF
cdr3_nt: TGTGCCAGTAGTACACTAGTGGGGGAGACCCAGTACTTC

clone_size: .
d_call: TRBD2
v_call: TRBV7-9
j_call: TRBJ2-3
cdr3_aa: CASSLGASGYSTDTQYF
cdr3_nt: TGTGCCAGCAGCTTAGGGGCTAGCGGATATAGCACAGATACGCAGTATTTT

clone_size: .
d_call: TRBD2
v_call: TRBV11-1
j_call: TRBJ2-7
cdr3_aa: CASSSLGGGLSKQYF
cdr3_nt: TGTGCCAGCAGCTCCCTCGGCGGGGGGCTTTCGAAGCAGTACTTC

clone_size: .
d_call: .
v_call: TRBV29-1
j_call: TRBJ1-5
cdr3_aa: CSETGWSNQPQHF
cdr3_nt: TGCAGCGAAACAGGGTGGAGCAATCAGCCCCAGCATTTT

clone_size: .
d_call: TRBD2
v_call: TRBV7-2
j_call: TRBJ2-1
cdr3_aa: CASSLTSGYEQFF
cdr3_nt: TGTGCCAGCAGCTTAACTAGCGGCTATGAGCAGTTCTTC

clone_size: .
d_call: TRBD1
v_call: TRBV6-6
j_call: TRBJ1-5
cdr3_aa: CASGQDGNNQPQHF
cdr3_nt: TGTGCCAGCGGACAGGACGGTAACAATCAGCCCCAGCATTTT

clone_size: .
d_call: .
v_call: TRBV10-1
j_call: TRBJ2-1
cdr3_aa: CASSEGTVNNEQFF
cdr3_nt: TGCGCCAGCAGTGAAGGGACTGTTAACAATGAGCAGTTCTTC

clone_size: once
d_call: TRBD1
v_call: TRBV5-4
j_call: TRBJ1-3
cdr3_aa: CASSATGNTIYF
cdr3_nt: TGTGCCAGCAGCGCGACAGGGAACACCATATATTTT

clone_size: .
d_call: TRBD1
v_call: TRBV5-1
j_call: TRBJ1-2
cdr3_aa: CASSWGLGQGFNYGYTF
cdr3_nt: TGCGCCAGCAGCTGGGGGCTGGGACAGGGCTTTAACTATGGCTACACCTTC

clone_size: .
d_call: TRBD2
v_call: TRBV5-6
j_call: TRBJ2-1
cdr3_aa: CASSYAGLAGVDEQFF
cdr3_nt: TGTGCCAGCAGCTACGCGGGACTAGCGGGGGTCGATGAGCAGTTCTTC

clone_size: .
d_call: .
v_call: TRBV18
j_call: TRBJ1-2
cdr3_aa: CASSPLQGDYGYTF
cdr3_nt: TGTGCCAGCTCACCTCTCCAGGGAGACTATGGCTACACCTTC

clone_size: .
d_call: .
v_call: TRBV6-1
j_call: TRBJ1-5
cdr3_aa: CASSAPTAPSNQPQHF
cdr3_nt: TGTGCCAGCAGTGCCCCGACAGCGCCTAGCAATCAGCCCCAGCATTTT

clone_size: once
d_call: .
v_call: TRBV4-2
j_call: TRBJ2-4
cdr3_aa: CASSQGGGPDIQYF
cdr3_nt: TGTGCCAGCAGCCAAGGAGGGGGTCCGGACATTCAGTACTTC

clone_size: .
d_call: TRBD1
v_call: TRBV6-5
j_call: TRBJ1-2
cdr3_aa: CASTSVGQGGRGYTF
cdr3_nt: TGTGCCAGCACCTCAGTGGGGCAGGGGGGTCGGGGCTACACCTTC

clone_size: .
d_call: .
v_call: TRBV25-1
j_call: TRBJ2-7
cdr3_aa: CASSSGYEQYF
cdr3_nt: TGTGCCAGCAGTTCGGGGTACGAGCAGTACTTC

clone_size: .
d_call: .
v_call: TRBV9
j_call: TRBJ1-1
cdr3_aa: CASSPLTAEGTEAFF
cdr3_nt: TGTGCCAGCAGCCCTCTCACGGCGGAGGGCACTGAAGCTTTCTTT

clone_size: few
d_call: .
v_call: TRBV6-6
j_call: TRBJ1-4
cdr3_aa: CASSYGSHATNEKLFF
cdr3_nt: TGTGCCAGCAGTTACGGCAGTCATGCAACTAATGAAAAACTGTTTTTT

clone_size: .
d_call: .
v_call: TRBV6-5
j_call: TRBJ1-4
cdr3_aa: CASSYGNVKGGEKLFF
cdr3_nt: TGTGCCAGCAGTTACGGTAACGTAAAGGGTGGCGAAAAACTGTTTTTT

clone_size: .
d_call: .
v_call: TRBV11-2
j_call: TRBJ2-3
cdr3_aa: CASSHGDMGTDTQYF
cdr3_nt: TGTGCCAGCAGCCACGGGGACATGGGGACAGATACGCAGTATTTT